Each of the 7 T cell receptor beta chains below was sequenced from the same sample in a study of tumor-infiltrating lymphocytes in primary liver carcinoma. Germline DNA was extracted alongside blood RNA, which was obtained from unsorted whole blood. Reverse transcription of roughly 0.45 ug total RNA with a constant-region primer produced TCR beta cDNA. What produced the TCR beta libraries was three nested multiplex PCR rounds using slightly modified ARM-PCR. The opening two PCR rounds, around 9 cycles each, paired TRBV1-TRBV30 forward primers with a C-beta reverse primer. MiXCR, applied by TCRdb to the multiplex PCR reads, yields one record per CDR3 protein. The sample comprises about 180,000 distinct CDR3 sequences, over 50% of which are singletons, and 70% to 80% rests with the top ten. The specimen sequenced was peripheral blood. The receptors were sampled from a man in his forties with primary liver carcinoma and hepatitis B virus infection.

This clonotype was seen ten or more times. J is TRBJ2-5 and V is TRBV29-1; D ambiguous. The germline CDR1 and CDR2 sequences are SQVTM and ANQGSEA. The CDR3 length is 13 residues. V was clipped by 3 bases and J by 1 base, with 9 bases between them. CDR3 coding DNA: TGCAGCGTTGATTTTACAGTCCAAGAGACCCAGTACTTC. It is translated as CSVDFTVQETQYF. The full variable domain, its missing parts supplied by reference TRBV29-1 and TRBJ2-5, is SAVISQKPSRDICQRGTSLTIQCQVDSQVTMMFWYRQQPGQSLTLIATANQGSEATYESGFVIDKFPISRPNLTFSTLTVSNMSPEDSSIYLCSVDFTVQETQYFGPGTRLLVL.

This chain links TRBV6-1 with TRBJ2-7; unclear D gene. Germline CDR1 reads MNHNS; CDR2 reads SASEGT. The CDR3 loop spans 14 amino acids. The ends were cut back, 5 bases at V and 3 bases at J, with 14 bases in the middle. The CDR3 bases are TGTGCCAGCAGTAGGACCGACACCCGCTACGAGCAGTACTTC. Translated, it gives CASSRTDTRYEQYF.

Details on this clonotype: A read error may produce the germline difference seen at one junction end. The chain carries TRBV20-1 and TRBJ2-5; a possible D gene is TRBD2 (6 bases). The CDR3 has 14 amino acids. CDR1 and CDR2 from the germline V gene are DFQATT and SNEGSKA (reference sequence). This CDR3 reads CSASPRDWQETQYF. As DNA, the CDR3 is TGTAGTGCTAGCCCCCGGGACTGGCAAGAGACCCAATACTTC.

As regards this clonotype: A much more abundant neighbour one base away suggests this may be a read error. The rearrangement uses TRBV11-2 and TRBJ2-3; possible D gene TRBD2, 5 bases. Germline V CDR1 and CDR2: SGHAT, FQNNGV. The ends were cut back, 9 bases at V and 2 bases at J, with 15 bases in the middle. The CDR3 is 14 amino acids. CDR3 in amino acids: CARNWAGPTDTQYF. The CDR3 DNA follows: TGTGCCAGGAACTGGGCGGGCCCCACAGATACGCAGTATTTT. The variable domain in full, with the rest retrieved from reference TRBV11-2 and TRBJ2-3, is EAGVAQSPRYKIIEKRQSVAFWCNPISGHATLYWYQQILGQGPKLLIQFQNNGVVDDSQLPKDRFSAERLKGVDSTLKIQPAKLEDSAVYLCARNWAGPTDTQYFGPGTRLTVL.

As for this clonotype: This could be a read error, since a much larger clone is one nucleotide away. The DNA of the CDR3 is TGTGCCAGCAGCCCTACGGCCCTTGATGTTAGCACCGGGGAGCTGTTTTTT. Encoded protein: CASSPTALDVSTGELFF. The gene calls are TRBV11-2 and TRBJ2-2; D gene uncertain. In germline, CDR1 is SGHAT, CDR2 FQNNGV. The CDR3 has 17 amino acids. With 5 bases removed from V and 4 bases from J, the gap between germline ends came to 20 bases.

The rearrangement uses TRBV29-1 and TRBJ2-3; 7 bases agree with TRBD2. From germline, CDR1 is SQVTM and CDR2 ANQGSEA. With V trimmed by 4 bases and J by 0 bases, 7 bases remained unmatched. CDR3 size: 15 residues. CDR3 in amino acids: CSVVGGRVSTDTQYF. CDR3 coding DNA: TGCAGCGTTGTTGGGGGGAGGGTTAGCACAGATACGCAGTATTTT.

This clonotype was seen just once. This is likely a read error, given that the CDR3 carries no conserved phenylalanine or tryptophan at its end. This chain connects TRBV5-1 to TRBJ1-1, with D possibly TRBD1 on 5 matching bases. This CDR3 comprises 14 residues. The germline V and J ends were trimmed by 6 bases and 1 base, with 13 bases remaining between them. Germline lookup yields CDR1 SGHRS and CDR2 YFSETQ. The CDR3 bases are TGCGCCAGCAATATGGGGGAAGGGAACACTGAAGCTTTCTGT. Translated: CASNMGEGNTEAFC.